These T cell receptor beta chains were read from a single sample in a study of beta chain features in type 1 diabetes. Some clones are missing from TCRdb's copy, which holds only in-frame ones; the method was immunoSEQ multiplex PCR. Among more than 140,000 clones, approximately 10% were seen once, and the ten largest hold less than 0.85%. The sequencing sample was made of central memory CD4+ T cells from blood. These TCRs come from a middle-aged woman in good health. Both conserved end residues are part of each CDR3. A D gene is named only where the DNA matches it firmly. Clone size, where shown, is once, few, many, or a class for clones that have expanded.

CDR3 DNA: TGTGCCAGCAGCGTGGGGACTAGCGGGGGCCCCTACGAGCAGTACTTC
CDR3 protein: CASSVGTSGGPYEQYF
D gene: TRBD2
J gene: TRBJ2-7
clone size: .
V gene: TRBV9

CDR3 DNA: TGTGCCAGCAGCCTAAGAGGTACCAAAAACATTCAGTACTTC
CDR3 protein: CASSLRGTKNIQYF
D gene: .
J gene: TRBJ2-4
clone size: many
V gene: TRBV7-8

CDR3 DNA: TGTGCCAGCAGCTTCGGACTAGCGGGGGGTAACAATGAGCAGTTCTTC
CDR3 protein: CASSFGLAGGNNEQFF
D gene: TRBD2
J gene: TRBJ2-1
clone size: .
V gene: TRBV7-6

CDR3 DNA: TGTGCCAGCAGCAACCGACAGGGGGCAATCGGCTACACCTTC
CDR3 protein: CASSNRQGAIGYTF
D gene: .
J gene: TRBJ1-2
clone size: .
V gene: TRBV21-1

CDR3 DNA: TGTGCCACCTGGCGGGGAGGCTATGGCTACACCTTC
CDR3 protein: CATWRGGYGYTF
D gene: .
J gene: TRBJ1-2
clone size: .
V gene: TRBV27

CDR3 DNA: TGTGCCAGCAGTTACTCTGGGACAGGCGGCTCACCCCTCCACTTT
CDR3 protein: CASSYSGTGGSPLHF
D gene: TRBD1
J gene: TRBJ1-6
clone size: few
V gene: TRBV6-6

CDR3 DNA: TGTGCCAGTAGTGTCCAAGGTACAGGGAGATATGGCTACACCTTC
CDR3 protein: CASSVQGTGRYGYTF
D gene: .
J gene: TRBJ1-2
clone size: few
V gene: TRBV19

CDR3 DNA: TGTGCCAGCAGCCAAAGGCCGGCGGGAAAGGGGGCGCAAGAGACCCAGTACTTC
CDR3 protein: CASSQRPAGKGAQETQYF
D gene: .
J gene: TRBJ2-5
clone size: .
V gene: TRBV4-2

CDR3 DNA: TGTGCCAGCAGCCCCGACAGTCGTCAGGAAGCTTTCTTT
CDR3 protein: CASSPDSRQEAFF
D gene: .
J gene: TRBJ1-1
clone size: .
V gene: TRBV7-9

CDR3 DNA: TGTGCCAGCAGGGCTTCAGGGGTTACCACAGATACGCAGTATTTT
CDR3 protein: CASRASGVTTDTQYF
D gene: .
J gene: TRBJ2-3
clone size: .
V gene: TRBV2

CDR3 DNA: TGTGCCAGCAGCGTCGGGGGGGGACAGGGCTATGGCTACACCTTC
CDR3 protein: CASSVGGGQGYGYTF
D gene: TRBD1
J gene: TRBJ1-2
clone size: .
V gene: TRBV9

CDR3 DNA: TGTGCCAGCTCACCGACGACAGGGGGAGGGACAGATACGCAGTATTTT
CDR3 protein: CASSPTTGGGTDTQYF
D gene: TRBD1
J gene: TRBJ2-3
clone size: .
V gene: TRBV18

CDR3 DNA: TGTGCCAGCATCCGTGGCCTGTCAAAGCAGTTCTTC
CDR3 protein: CASIRGLSKQFF
D gene: .
J gene: TRBJ2-1
clone size: few
V gene: TRBV6-1

CDR3 DNA: TGTGCCAGCAGTTATCAGACAGGGGGCGCCTACTCTGGGGCCAACGTCCTGACTTTC
CDR3 protein: CASSYQTGGAYSGANVLTF
D gene: TRBD1
J gene: TRBJ2-6
clone size: .
V gene: TRBV27

CDR3 DNA: TGTGCCAGCAGTTTACTTTCAGACTATGGCTACACCTTC
CDR3 protein: CASSLLSDYGYTF
D gene: .
J gene: TRBJ1-2
clone size: .
V gene: TRBV28

CDR3 DNA: TGCAGCGTTGAGACAGGAAACACAGATACGCAGTATTTT
CDR3 protein: CSVETGNTDTQYF
D gene: .
J gene: TRBJ2-3
clone size: few
V gene: TRBV29-1

CDR3 DNA: TGTGCTAGCAGCTCTAGCGGGGGGTACGAGACCCAGTACTTC
CDR3 protein: CASSSSGGYETQYF
D gene: TRBD2
J gene: TRBJ2-5
clone size: .
V gene: TRBV7-7

CDR3 DNA: TGCGCCAGCCGAGGTTCATCCAATGAGCAGTTCTTC
CDR3 protein: CASRGSSNEQFF
D gene: .
J gene: TRBJ2-1
clone size: few
V gene: TRBV5-1

CDR3 DNA: TGCAGCGTTGATTGGACAGGGTCCCGCAATGAGCAGTTCTTC
CDR3 protein: CSVDWTGSRNEQFF
D gene: TRBD1
J gene: TRBJ2-1
clone size: .
V gene: TRBV29-1

CDR3 DNA: TGCGCCAGCAGCCCGAGGGTCGCTGAAGCTTTCTTT
CDR3 protein: CASSPRVAEAFF
D gene: .
J gene: TRBJ1-1
clone size: many
V gene: TRBV10-1

CDR3 DNA: TGTGCCAGCAGCTTACAGGGGTATGGCACTGAAGCTTTCTTT
CDR3 protein: CASSLQGYGTEAFF
D gene: .
J gene: TRBJ1-1
clone size: few
V gene: TRBV7-2

CDR3 DNA: TGTGCCAGCAGCTTGGTTAGCGGGGGCCAACCTCCCTACGAGCAGTACTTC
CDR3 protein: CASSLVSGGQPPYEQYF
D gene: TRBD2
J gene: TRBJ2-7
clone size: .
V gene: TRBV7-8

CDR3 DNA: TGTGCCAGCAGTTACAGGGGACAGGGCGAGCAGTACTTC
CDR3 protein: CASSYRGQGEQYF
D gene: TRBD1
J gene: TRBJ2-7
clone size: many
V gene: TRBV7-9

CDR3 DNA: TGTGCCGGAAGCAGGACGGGGGGGGCTCGGAATGAGCAGTTCTTC
CDR3 protein: CAGSRTGGARNEQFF
D gene: TRBD2
J gene: TRBJ2-1
clone size: few
V gene: TRBV7-9

CDR3 DNA: TGTGCCAGCAGCGTACAGATCTCCTACAATGAGCAGTTCTTC
CDR3 protein: CASSVQISYNEQFF
D gene: .
J gene: TRBJ2-1
clone size: few
V gene: TRBV7-9

CDR3 DNA: TGCGCCAGCAGCTTGGACCCCCGGGGAGGGTCCTACGAGCAGTACTTC
CDR3 protein: CASSLDPRGGSYEQYF
D gene: TRBD2
J gene: TRBJ2-7
clone size: .
V gene: TRBV5-1

CDR3 DNA: TGCGCCAGCAGCCAAGATGAAGTTCGATGGACCGGGACAGGGGATTGGAATGAGCAGTTCTTC
CDR3 protein: CASSQDEVRWTGTGDWNEQFF
D gene: TRBD1
J gene: TRBJ2-1
clone size: many
V gene: TRBV4-1

CDR3 DNA: TGTGCCAGCTGCTCGACAGGGCCTAATTCACCCCTCCACTTT
CDR3 protein: CASCSTGPNSPLHF
D gene: TRBD1
J gene: TRBJ1-6
clone size: few
V gene: TRBV28

CDR3 DNA: TGTGCCAGCAGCGCTAGAGGGAGCTCCTACAATGAGCAGTTCTTC
CDR3 protein: CASSARGSSYNEQFF
D gene: .
J gene: TRBJ2-1
clone size: .
V gene: TRBV7-9

CDR3 DNA: TGTGCCAGCAGGCGGGAGGGGGGAGGCACAGATACGCAGTATTTT
CDR3 protein: CASRREGGGTDTQYF
D gene: TRBD2
J gene: TRBJ2-3
clone size: few
V gene: TRBV5-4

CDR3 DNA: TGTGCCAGCAGTAGGGGTATCGGAAACACCATATATTTT
CDR3 protein: CASSRGIGNTIYF
D gene: .
J gene: TRBJ1-3
clone size: .
V gene: TRBV6-6

CDR3 DNA: TGTGCCAGCAGTGAGGCAGGGGGACCCCTCCACTTT
CDR3 protein: CASSEAGGPLHF
D gene: TRBD1
J gene: TRBJ1-6
clone size: few
V gene: TRBV25-1

CDR3 DNA: TGCAGCGTTGGGGACAGGGAATGGAATGAGCAGTTCTTC
CDR3 protein: CSVGDREWNEQFF
D gene: TRBD1
J gene: TRBJ2-1
clone size: many
V gene: TRBV29-1

CDR3 DNA: TGTGCCAGCAGCCAACAGGGGGCGGTGAACACTGAAGCTTTCTTT
CDR3 protein: CASSQQGAVNTEAFF
D gene: TRBD1
J gene: TRBJ1-1
clone size: .
V gene: TRBV6-6

CDR3 DNA: TGTGCCAGCAGCTCGCATAGCGGGGTACAAGAGACCCAGTACTTC
CDR3 protein: CASSSHSGVQETQYF
D gene: TRBD2
J gene: TRBJ2-5
clone size: few
V gene: TRBV7-2

CDR3 DNA: TGTGCCAGCAGCGTAGGGACAGGGGGGTTACCCTACGAGCAGTACTTC
CDR3 protein: CASSVGTGGLPYEQYF
D gene: TRBD1
J gene: TRBJ2-7
clone size: few
V gene: TRBV9

CDR3 DNA: TGTGCCAGCGGCGACACCTACTATGGCTACACCTTC
CDR3 protein: CASGDTYYGYTF
D gene: .
J gene: TRBJ1-2
clone size: .
V gene: TRBV2

CDR3 DNA: TGTGCCAGCAGCTTAACAGGAGGGGACGAGCAGTACTTC
CDR3 protein: CASSLTGGDEQYF
D gene: .
J gene: TRBJ2-7
clone size: .
V gene: TRBV7-2

CDR3 DNA: TGCAGCGTTGATTGGGCTGCCAATACGCAGTATTTT
CDR3 protein: CSVDWAANTQYF
D gene: .
J gene: TRBJ2-3
clone size: few
V gene: TRBV29-1

CDR3 DNA: TGTGCCAGCAGTAATACAGGGATCGGACTTCAAAACATTCAGTACTTC
CDR3 protein: CASSNTGIGLQNIQYF
D gene: .
J gene: TRBJ2-4
clone size: .
V gene: TRBV27

CDR3 DNA: TGTGCCAGCAGTCCGGTCTCTAGCAGGTCGACAGATACGCAGTATTTT
CDR3 protein: CASSPVSSRSTDTQYF
D gene: .
J gene: TRBJ2-3
clone size: .
V gene: TRBV5-6

CDR3 DNA: TGTGCCAGCAGCTATATCGTAGCGGGGGGCCTCCACAATGAGCAGTTCTTC
CDR3 protein: CASSYIVAGGLHNEQFF
D gene: TRBD2
J gene: TRBJ2-1
clone size: .
V gene: TRBV5-6

CDR3 DNA: TGTGCCAGCAGCCAAGCTCCAGGGGGGTCCTACGAGCAGTACTTC
CDR3 protein: CASSQAPGGSYEQYF
D gene: .
J gene: TRBJ2-7
clone size: few
V gene: TRBV14

CDR3 DNA: TGTGCCAGCAGCATTCCCCTACAGGGGCCGGATACGCAGTATTTT
CDR3 protein: CASSIPLQGPDTQYF
D gene: .
J gene: TRBJ2-3
clone size: many
V gene: TRBV21-1

CDR3 DNA: TGTGCCACCAGCTTAGTAAGAGGGGGCACCGGGGAGCTGTTTTTT
CDR3 protein: CATSLVRGGTGELFF
D gene: .
J gene: TRBJ2-2
clone size: .
V gene: TRBV15

CDR3 DNA: TGCGCCAGCAGTCCAGGGGAGGGTGGCTATGGCTACACCTTC
CDR3 protein: CASSPGEGGYGYTF
D gene: .
J gene: TRBJ1-2
clone size: .
V gene: TRBV5-1

CDR3 DNA: TGTGCCAGTAGTATATTACAGGGGGGGTCAGAGACCCAGTACTTC
CDR3 protein: CASSILQGGSETQYF
D gene: .
J gene: TRBJ2-5
clone size: .
V gene: TRBV19

CDR3 DNA: TGTGCCAGCAGATCGCGACAGGGCGGCGAAAAACTGTTTTTT
CDR3 protein: CASRSRQGGEKLFF
D gene: TRBD1
J gene: TRBJ1-4
clone size: .
V gene: TRBV7-2

CDR3 DNA: TGCGCCAGCAGCTTAACCACAGGGAAGTATCAGCCCCAGCATTTT
CDR3 protein: CASSLTTGKYQPQHF
D gene: .
J gene: TRBJ1-5
clone size: .
V gene: TRBV5-1

CDR3 DNA: TGCAGCGTTGTTATCGTCTTGAACACTGAAGCTTTCTTT
CDR3 protein: CSVVIVLNTEAFF
D gene: .
J gene: TRBJ1-1
clone size: few
V gene: TRBV29-1

CDR3 DNA: TGTGCCAGCAGTTTATCACCAGTGTTTTATGGCTACACCTTC
CDR3 protein: CASSLSPVFYGYTF
D gene: .
J gene: TRBJ1-2
clone size: few
V gene: TRBV28

CDR3 DNA: TGCGCCAGCAGTCCTGGGACTAGCGGGGTAGAGCAGTACTTC
CDR3 protein: CASSPGTSGVEQYF
D gene: TRBD2
J gene: TRBJ2-7
clone size: few
V gene: TRBV5-1

CDR3 DNA: TGTGCCAGCAGCTGGAGGGGGGGCAGAACTTTCTTT
CDR3 protein: CASSWRGGRTFF
D gene: .
J gene: TRBJ1-1
clone size: .
V gene: TRBV5-6

CDR3 DNA: TGTGCCAGCAGCTTAGTAGCGGGGGGAGAGACCCAGTACTTC
CDR3 protein: CASSLVAGGETQYF
D gene: TRBD2
J gene: TRBJ2-5
clone size: many
V gene: TRBV7-2

CDR3 DNA: TGTGCCAGCAGCCCCGGACAGGGCGGGCGCGAGCAGTACTTC
CDR3 protein: CASSPGQGGREQYF
D gene: TRBD1
J gene: TRBJ2-7
clone size: .
V gene: TRBV6-5